This passage covers 9 T cell receptor beta chains from one sample sequenced in a study of naive and memory T cell subsets. An equimolar mix of two oligonucleotides served as the beta constant-region primer for TRBC1 and TRBC2. The ligated cDNA underwent four PCR rounds using SP2 and nested alpha and beta constant-region primers. TCRdb processed the UMI-ligation and nested PCR reads anew with MiXCR; each CDR3 protein has one entry. The data contain some 10,000 distinct CDR3 sequences, around 5.4% of them singletons. The sequencing sample was made of CD4+ TEMRA cells from blood. The sample's subset: effector memory re-expressing CD45RA, CD45RA+ CD27-. The receptors were sampled from a human donor in good health.

This clonotype was picked up many times. The rearrangement joins TRBV15 to TRBJ2-5, with D tentatively TRBD1 (5 bases). The CDR3 length is 16 residues. Trimming left V 5 bases short and J 1 base short, with 17 bases between. Per the germline V gene, CDR1 is LNHNV and CDR2 is YYDKDF (reference sequence). The CDR3 region has the DNA TGTGCCACCAGCGGATGGACACAAAACGTCCAAGAGACCCAGTACTTC. Translated, it gives CATSGWTQNVQETQYF.

This clonotype occurred many times. V and J are TRBV20-1 and TRBJ2-7; 8 bases are a match to TRBD1. V trimming: 5 bases; J trimming: 5 bases; junction bases outside the gene matches: 5. This CDR3 spans 12 amino acids. Germline CDR1 DFQATT, CDR2 SNEGSKA (reference sequence). The CDR3 nucleotides are TGCAGTGCTTCCCAGGGGGCCAACGAGCAGTACTTC. This gives the protein CSASQGANEQYF.

The sample holds many counts of this clonotype. This chain joins TRBV6-2 or TRBV6-3 and TRBJ2-1, with a possible D match to TRBD2 (6 bases). From germline, CDR1 is MNHEY and CDR2 SVGEGT. This CDR3 contains 13 residues. The ends were cut back, 0 bases at V and 6 bases at J, with 6 bases in the middle. This CDR3 is CASSYSRGNEQFF. The CDR3 DNA is TGTGCCAGCAGTTACTCGCGGGGCAATGAGCAGTTCTTC.

There are many counts of this clonotype. The rearrangement joins TRBV7-2 to TRBJ2-7, with 8 bases identical to TRBD2. With 5 bases clipped from V and 7 bases from J, the junction kept 13 bases outside the gene matches. The CDR3 sequence is 15 residues long. The V gene's germline CDR1 is SGHTA and CDR2 FQGNSA. CDR3 loop: CASSPGTSSKLEQYF. Written as DNA, the CDR3 is TGTGCCAGCAGCCCAGGGACTAGTTCCAAGCTGGAGCAGTACTTC.

V gene TRBV3-1 combines with J gene TRBJ1-1; D is ambiguous. There are 15 residues in the CDR3. V shed 4 bases and J shed 4 bases, with 16 bases lying between them. CDR1 LGHDT and CDR2 YNNKEL come from the germline V gene (reference sequence). DNA for the CDR3: TGTGCCAGCAGCCTCCATCTAAGGGAGGCCACTGAAGCTTTCTTT. Its translation: CASSLHLREATEAFF.

This clonotype was seen ten or more times. The V call is TRBV7-9, the J call TRBJ2-2, with TRBD1 as a possible D gene (5 bases). Trimming shortened V by 3 bases and J by 7 bases, and 18 bases separated the two germline ends. CDR3 length: 16 residues. CDR1 is SEHNR and CDR2 is FQNEAQ in the germline V gene (reference sequence). The CDR3, as DNA: TGTGCCAGCAGCTTCCGAAAGCAGGGTGGCAGCGGGGAGCTGTTTTTT. Translation gives CASSFRKQGGSGELFF. The full variable domain, its missing parts supplied by reference TRBV7-9 and TRBJ2-2, is DTGVSQNPRHKITKRGQNVTFRCDPISEHNRLYWYRQTLGQGPEFLTYFQNEAQLEKSRLLSDRFSAERPKGSFSTLEIQRTEQGDSAMYLCASSFRKQGGSGELFFGEGSRLTVL.

This clonotype was recorded many times. This sequence joins TRBV7-3 and TRBJ2-1; 9 bases align to TRBD2. The CDR3 is made up of 13 amino acids. The germline V gene has CDR1 SGHTA and CDR2 FQGTGA. J gave up 7 bases and V 5 bases, and 3 bases lay outside the gene matches. The CDR3 coding sequence is TGTGCCAGCAGCCGCGGACTAGCGAATGAGCAGTTCTTC. Protein: CASSRGLANEQFF.

The rearrangement joins TRBV20-1 to TRBJ2-5; D is undetermined. V was shortened by 3 bases and J by 5 bases, with 10 bases between the two germline ends. Germline CDR1 DFQATT, CDR2 SNEGSKA (reference sequence). The CDR3 runs 12 residues. The CDR3: CSASFSSETQYF. Here the CDR3 DNA reads TGCAGTGCTAGCTTCTCCTCTGAGACCCAGTACTTC.

This clonotype was recorded at least ten times. The V and J genes are TRBV20-1 and TRBJ2-3, with 7 bases aligning to TRBD2. Germline CDR1 is DFQATT and CDR2 is SNEGSKA (reference sequence). The CDR3 length is 15 residues. V trimming: 0 bases; J trimming: 3 bases; junction bases outside the gene matches: 6. The CDR3 loop reads CSARDPGGRTDTQYF. Here the CDR3 DNA reads TGCAGTGCTAGAGATCCAGGCGGGAGAACAGATACGCAGTATTTT.